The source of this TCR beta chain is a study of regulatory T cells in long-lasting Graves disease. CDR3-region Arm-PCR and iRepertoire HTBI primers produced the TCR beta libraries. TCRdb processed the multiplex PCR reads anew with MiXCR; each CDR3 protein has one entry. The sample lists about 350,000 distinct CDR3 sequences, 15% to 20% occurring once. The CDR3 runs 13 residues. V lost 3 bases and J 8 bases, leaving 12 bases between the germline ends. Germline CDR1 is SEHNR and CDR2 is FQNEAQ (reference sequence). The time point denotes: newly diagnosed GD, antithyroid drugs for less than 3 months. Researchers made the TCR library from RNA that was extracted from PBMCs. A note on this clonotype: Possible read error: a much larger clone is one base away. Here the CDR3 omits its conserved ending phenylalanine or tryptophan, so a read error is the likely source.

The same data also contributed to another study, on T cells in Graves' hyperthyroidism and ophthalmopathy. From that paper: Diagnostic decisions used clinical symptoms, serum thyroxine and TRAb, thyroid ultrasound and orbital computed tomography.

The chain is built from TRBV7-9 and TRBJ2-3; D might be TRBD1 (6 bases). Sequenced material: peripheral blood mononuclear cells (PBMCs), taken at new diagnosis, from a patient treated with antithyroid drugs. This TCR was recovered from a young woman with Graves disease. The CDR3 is CASSLDSPATQYL. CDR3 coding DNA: TGTGCCAGCAGCTTGGACAGTCCCGCTACGCAGTATCTT.